One sample yielded the 8 T cell receptor beta chains listed below, sequenced in a study of Ad26.COV2.S vaccination and SARS-CoV-2 variants. Sequenced by immunoSEQ multiplex PCR; TCRdb stores in-frame clones only, minus some. The table lists 350,000 to 400,000 clones, approximately 91% of them singletons. The sample's treatment: about 20 received Ad26.COV2.S at low or high dose, single or two shots; 5 received placebo; per-sample allocation not given. The samples were gathered on day 63 after the first injection of vaccine or placebo. The specimen comprised peripheral blood, sampled in a trial of Ad26.COV2.S vaccine versus placebo. These receptors all stem from a person between 18 and 60 years old who received the Ad26.COV2.S COVID-19 vaccine or a placebo.

This clone was found once. This sequence joins TRBV19 and TRBJ2-3, with a weak D call TRBD1 (6 bases). The germline V and J ends were trimmed by 8 bases and 4 bases, with 13 bases remaining between them. Germline loops: CDR1 LNHDA, CDR2 SQIVND (reference sequence). There are 13 residues in the CDR3. This CDR3 reads CASDGGGSDTQYF. CDR3 nucleotides: TGTGCCAGTGATGGGGGCGGGTCAGATACGCAGTATTTT.

Only one count was recorded for this clone. The J gene is TRBJ2-3, the V gene TRBV7-9, with 10 nucleotides matching TRBD1. V shed 4 bases and J 2 bases; nucleotides not matched to a gene: 3. This CDR3 spans 15 amino acids. The germline V gene has CDR1 SEHNR and CDR2 FQNEAQ (reference sequence). CDR3 DNA: TGTGCCAGCAGCTCTGGGACAGGGGACACAGATACGCAGTATTTT. It encodes CASSSGTGDTDTQYF.

This chain connects TRBV2 to TRBJ2-7; TRBD1 might be the D (5 bases). Germline lookup yields CDR1 SNHLY and CDR2 FYNNEI. V lost 3 bases to trimming and J lost 3 bases, with 15 bases between them. This CDR3 is built from 15 residues. CDR3 nucleotide sequence: TGTGCCAGCAGTGACCAGACAGCCGGTGGCTACGAGCAGTACTTC. Its protein is CASSDQTAGGYEQYF.

The chain has TRBV7-6 and TRBJ1-1; tentative D call: TRBD1 (6 bases). This CDR3 is 13 amino acids long. CDR1 and CDR2 from the germline V gene are SGHVS and FNYEAQ. V shed 4 bases and J shed 4 bases, with 10 bases lying between them. DNA of the CDR3: TGTGCCAGCAGCTATGGGGGCCCCACTGAAGCTTTCTTT. Translated: CASSYGGPTEAFF.

This clone was detected a few times. V gene TRBV27 combines with J gene TRBJ2-1; 8 nucleotides agree with TRBD1. The CDR3 spans 13 residues. Germline loops: CDR1 MNHEY, CDR2 SMNVEV (reference sequence). The ends lost 4 bases at V and 10 bases at J; junction bases unmatched: 6. DNA of the CDR3: TGTGCCAGCAGTTCTAACTCAGGGGGCGAGCAGTTCTTC. As protein: CASSSNSGGEQFF.

The chain joins TRBV5-1 to TRBJ1-1; D call uncertain. Germline values: CDR1 SGHRS, CDR2 YFSETQ. The V end lost 4 bases, the J end lost 6 bases, and 13 bases lay between the germline ends. The CDR3 sequence is 13 residues long. The CDR3 DNA follows: TGCGCCAGCAGCCCCCTTCAAGAGGCTGAAGCTTTCTTT. It yields the protein CASSPLQEAEAFF.

The V and J genes are TRBV7-8 and TRBJ1-1, with TRBD1 identical over 9 bases. V gave up 5 bases and J gave up 7 bases; unmatched junction bases: 8. Germline V gene data show CDR1 as SGHVS and CDR2 as FQNEAQ. The CDR3 covers 14 residues. CDR3: CASSPRTGDFEAFF. Here the CDR3 DNA reads TGTGCCAGCAGCCCGAGGACAGGGGACTTTGAAGCTTTCTTT. Combining the CDR3 with reference TRBV7-8 and TRBJ1-1 gives the whole variable domain GAGVSQSPRYKVAKRGQDVALRCDPISGHVSLFWYQQALGQGPEFLTYFQNEAQLDKSGLPSDRFFAERPEGSVSTLKIQRTQQEDSAVYLCASSPRTGDFEAFFGQGTRLTVV.

This clone was detected only a few times. The rearrangement uses TRBV5-4 and TRBJ2-2; 9 bases line up with TRBD1. The length of the CDR3 is 16 residues. Germline values: CDR1 SGHNT, CDR2 YYREEE (reference sequence). V shed 3 bases, J shed 8 bases, and the junction held 11 bases outside the gene matches. CDR3 nucleotide sequence: TGTGCCAGCAGCTCCTTCCGGGACAGGGAGTCGGGGGAGCTGTTTTTT. It yields the protein CASSSFRDRESGELFF. Complete variable domain (other parts from reference TRBV5-4 and TRBJ2-2): ETGVTQSPTHLIKTRGQQVTLRCSSQSGHNTVSWYQQALGQGPQFIFQYYREEENGRGNFPPRFSGLQFPNYSSELNVNALELDDSALYLCASSSFRDRESGELFFGEGSRLTVL.